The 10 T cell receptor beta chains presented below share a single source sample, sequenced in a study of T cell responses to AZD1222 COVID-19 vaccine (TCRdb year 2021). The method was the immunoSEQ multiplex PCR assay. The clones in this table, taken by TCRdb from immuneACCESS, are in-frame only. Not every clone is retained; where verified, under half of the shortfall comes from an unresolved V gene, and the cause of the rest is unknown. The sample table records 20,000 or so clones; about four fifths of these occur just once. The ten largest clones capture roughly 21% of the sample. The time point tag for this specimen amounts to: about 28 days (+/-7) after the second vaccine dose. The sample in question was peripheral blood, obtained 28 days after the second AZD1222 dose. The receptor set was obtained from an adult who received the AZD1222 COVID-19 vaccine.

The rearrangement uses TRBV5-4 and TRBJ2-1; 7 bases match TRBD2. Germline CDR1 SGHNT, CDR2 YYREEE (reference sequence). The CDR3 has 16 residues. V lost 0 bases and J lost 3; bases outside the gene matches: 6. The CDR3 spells CASSLVSGAFYNEQFF. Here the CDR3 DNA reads TGTGCCAGCAGCTTGGTGAGCGGGGCCTTCTACAATGAGCAGTTCTTC.

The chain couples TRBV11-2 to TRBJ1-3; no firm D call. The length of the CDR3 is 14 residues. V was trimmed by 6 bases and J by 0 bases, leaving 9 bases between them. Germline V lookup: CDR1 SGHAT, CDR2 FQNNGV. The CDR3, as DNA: TGTGCCAGCAGTCAGGCGCTCTCTGGAAACACCATATATTTT. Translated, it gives CASSQALSGNTIYF. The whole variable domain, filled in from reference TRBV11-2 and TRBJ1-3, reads EAGVAQSPRYKIIEKRQSVAFWCNPISGHATLYWYQQILGQGPKLLIQFQNNGVVDDSQLPKDRFSAERLKGVDSTLKIQPAKLEDSAVYLCASSQALSGNTIYFGEGSWLTVV.

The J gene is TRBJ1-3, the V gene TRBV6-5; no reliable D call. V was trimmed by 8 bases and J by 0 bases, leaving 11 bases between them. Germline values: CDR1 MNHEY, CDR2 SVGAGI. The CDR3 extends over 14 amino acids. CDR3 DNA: TGTGCCAGCTCCACGCTTTTCTCTGGAAACACCATATATTTT. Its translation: CASSTLFSGNTIYF.

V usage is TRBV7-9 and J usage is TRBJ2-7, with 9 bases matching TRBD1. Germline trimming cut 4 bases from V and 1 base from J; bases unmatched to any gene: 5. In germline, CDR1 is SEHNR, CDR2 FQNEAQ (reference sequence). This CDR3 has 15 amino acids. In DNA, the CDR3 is TGTGCCAGCAGCTCCCGGGACAGGGTTTCCTACGAGCAGTACTTC. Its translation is CASSSRDRVSYEQYF.

CDR3 residues: CASSLKGREGEQYF. In nucleotides, the CDR3 is TGCGCCAGCAGCTTAAAGGGACGGGAGGGCGAGCAGTACTTC. This chain joins TRBV5-1 and TRBJ2-7; 8 bases match TRBD2. The junction had 7 bases not matched to a gene; V was cut back by 2 bases and J by 6 bases. Germline CDR1 is SGHRS and CDR2 is YFSETQ. The CDR3 consists of 14 residues. Using reference TRBV5-1 and TRBJ2-7 for the parts outside the CDR3, the full variable domain is KAGVTQTPRYLIKTRGQQVTLSCSPISGHRSVSWYQQTPGQGLQFLFEYFSETQRNKGNFPGRFSGRQFSNSRSEMNVSTLELGDSALYLCASSLKGREGEQYFGPGTRLTVT.

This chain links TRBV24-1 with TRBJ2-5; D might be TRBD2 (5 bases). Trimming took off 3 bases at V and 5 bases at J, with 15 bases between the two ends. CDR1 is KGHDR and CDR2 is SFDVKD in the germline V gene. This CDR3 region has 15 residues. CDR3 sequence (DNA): TGTGCCACCAGTGATCCCTACGAGGGAACGGAGACCCAGTACTTC. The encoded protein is CATSDPYEGTETQYF.

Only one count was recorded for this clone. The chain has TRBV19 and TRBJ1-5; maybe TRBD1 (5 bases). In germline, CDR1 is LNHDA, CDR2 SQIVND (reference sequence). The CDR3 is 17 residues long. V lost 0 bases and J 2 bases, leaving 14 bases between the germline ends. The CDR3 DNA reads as TGTGCCAGTAGTATAGATCGCAGGGCAGAGGGCAATCAGCCCCAGCATTTT. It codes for CASSIDRRAEGNQPQHF.

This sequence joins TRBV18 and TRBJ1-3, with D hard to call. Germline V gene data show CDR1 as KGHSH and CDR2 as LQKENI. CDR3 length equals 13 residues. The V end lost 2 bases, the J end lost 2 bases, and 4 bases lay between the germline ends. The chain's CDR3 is CASSPRAGNTIYF. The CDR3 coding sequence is TGTGCCAGCTCACCAAGAGCTGGAAACACCATATATTTT.

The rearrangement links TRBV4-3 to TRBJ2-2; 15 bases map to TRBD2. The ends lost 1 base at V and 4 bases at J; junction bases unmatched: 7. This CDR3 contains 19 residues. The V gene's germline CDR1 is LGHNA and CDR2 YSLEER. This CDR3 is CASSQGGLAGGPGTGELFF. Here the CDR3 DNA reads TGCGCCAGCAGCCAAGGTGGACTAGCGGGGGGGCCGGGCACCGGGGAGCTGTTTTTT.

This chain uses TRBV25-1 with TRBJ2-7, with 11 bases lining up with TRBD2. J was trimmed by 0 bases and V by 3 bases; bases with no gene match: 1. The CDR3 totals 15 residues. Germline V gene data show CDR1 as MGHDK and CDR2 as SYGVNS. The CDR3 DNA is TGTGCCAGCAGTGACGGACTAGCGGGCTCCTACGAGCAGTACTTC. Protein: CASSDGLAGSYEQYF.